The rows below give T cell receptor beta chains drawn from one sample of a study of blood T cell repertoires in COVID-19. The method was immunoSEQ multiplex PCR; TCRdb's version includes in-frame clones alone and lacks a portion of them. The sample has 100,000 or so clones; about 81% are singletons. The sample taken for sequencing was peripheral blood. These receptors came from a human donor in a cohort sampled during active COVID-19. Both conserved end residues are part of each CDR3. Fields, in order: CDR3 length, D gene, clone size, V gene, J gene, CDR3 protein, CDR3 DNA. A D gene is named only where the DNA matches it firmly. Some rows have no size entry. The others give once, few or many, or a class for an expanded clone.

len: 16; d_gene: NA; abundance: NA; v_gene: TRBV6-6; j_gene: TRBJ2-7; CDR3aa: CASSYSGGDGRYEQYF; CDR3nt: TGTGCCAGCAGTTACTCGGGCGGGGACGGACGCTACGAGCAGTACTTC
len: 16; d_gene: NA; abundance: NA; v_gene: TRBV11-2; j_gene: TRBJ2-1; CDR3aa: CASSPRIWRGNNEQFF; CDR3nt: TGTGCCAGCAGCCCTCGGATTTGGCGGGGCAACAATGAGCAGTTCTTC
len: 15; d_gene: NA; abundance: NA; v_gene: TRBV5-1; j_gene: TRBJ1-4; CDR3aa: CASSLTGGTNEKLFF; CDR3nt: TGCGCCAGCAGCTTGACGGGAGGTACTAATGAAAAACTGTTTTTT
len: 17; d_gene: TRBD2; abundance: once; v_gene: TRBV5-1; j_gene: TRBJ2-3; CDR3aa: CASSPGVSGGATDTQYF; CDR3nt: TGCGCCAGCAGCCCGGGGGTTAGCGGGGGTGCTACAGATACGCAGTATTTT
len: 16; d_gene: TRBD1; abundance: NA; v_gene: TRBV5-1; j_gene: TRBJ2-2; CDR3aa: CASSPGQPRNTGELFF; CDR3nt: TGCGCCAGCAGCCCGGGACAGCCTAGGAACACCGGGGAGCTGTTTTTT
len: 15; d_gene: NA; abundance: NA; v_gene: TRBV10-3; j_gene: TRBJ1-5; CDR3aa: CAISAGPSGNQPQHF; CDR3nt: TGTGCCATCAGTGCTGGCCCTTCGGGGAATCAGCCCCAGCATTTT
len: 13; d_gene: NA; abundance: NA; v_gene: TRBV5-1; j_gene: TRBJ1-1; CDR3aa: CASSFNRDTEAFF; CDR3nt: TGCGCCAGCAGCTTTAACAGGGACACTGAAGCTTTCTTT
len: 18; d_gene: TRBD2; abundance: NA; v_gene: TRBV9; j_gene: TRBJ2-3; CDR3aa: CASSKKAGGPSSTDTQYF; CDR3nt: TGTGCCAGCAGCAAAAAAGCGGGGGGGCCTAGCTCGACAGATACGCAGTATTTT
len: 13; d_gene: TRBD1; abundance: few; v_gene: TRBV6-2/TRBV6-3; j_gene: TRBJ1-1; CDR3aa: CASSRNDRGEAFF; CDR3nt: TGTGCCAGCAGCCGTAACGACAGGGGAGAAGCTTTCTTT
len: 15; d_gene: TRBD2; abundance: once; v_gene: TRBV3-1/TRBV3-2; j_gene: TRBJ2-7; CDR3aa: CASSQVAGGSYEQYF; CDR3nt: TGTGCCAGCAGCCAAGTAGCGGGGGGCTCCTACGAGCAGTACTTC
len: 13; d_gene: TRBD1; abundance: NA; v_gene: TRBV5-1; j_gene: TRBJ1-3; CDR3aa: CASRDRIGNTIYF; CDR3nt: TGCGCCAGCAGGGACAGGATTGGAAACACCATATATTTT
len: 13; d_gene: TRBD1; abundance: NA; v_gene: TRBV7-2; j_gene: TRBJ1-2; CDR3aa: CASSGGTGYGYTF; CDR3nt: TGTGCCAGCAGCGGGGGGACAGGCTATGGCTACACCTTC
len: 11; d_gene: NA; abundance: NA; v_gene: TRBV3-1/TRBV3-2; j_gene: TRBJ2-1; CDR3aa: CASSLGSEQFF; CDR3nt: TGTGCCAGCAGCCTGGGTAGCGAGCAGTTCTTC
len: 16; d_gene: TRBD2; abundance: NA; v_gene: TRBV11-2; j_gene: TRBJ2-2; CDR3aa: CASSKGLAGVSGELFF; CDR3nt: TGTGCCAGCAGCAAGGGACTAGCGGGGGTCTCCGGGGAGCTGTTTTTT
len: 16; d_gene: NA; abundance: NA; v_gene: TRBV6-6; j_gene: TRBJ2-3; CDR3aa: CASSSKRGGRTDTQYF; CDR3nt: TGTGCCAGCAGTTCAAAGAGGGGGGGCCGGACAGATACGCAGTATTTT
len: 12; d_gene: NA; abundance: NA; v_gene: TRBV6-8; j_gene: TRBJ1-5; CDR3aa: CASSIRQSAQHF; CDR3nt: TGTGCCAGCAGCATTAGACAGTCAGCCCAGCATTTT
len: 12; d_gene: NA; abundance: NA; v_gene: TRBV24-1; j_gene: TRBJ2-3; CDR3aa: CATSDIADTQYF; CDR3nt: TGTGCCACCAGTGATATCGCAGATACGCAGTATTTT
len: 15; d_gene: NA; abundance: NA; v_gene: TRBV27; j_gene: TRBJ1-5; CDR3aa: CASMSWGGVGQPQHF; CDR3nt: TGTGCCAGCATGAGTTGGGGCGGGGTAGGTCAGCCCCAGCATTTT
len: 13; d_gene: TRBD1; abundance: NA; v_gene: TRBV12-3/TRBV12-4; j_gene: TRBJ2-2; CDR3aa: CASRGTGPGELFF; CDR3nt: TGTGCCAGCCGCGGGACAGGGCCCGGGGAGCTGTTTTTT
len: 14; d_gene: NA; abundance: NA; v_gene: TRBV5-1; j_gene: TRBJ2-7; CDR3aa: CASSSGGLNYEQYF; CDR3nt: TGCGCCAGCAGCTCCGGAGGTTTAAACTACGAGCAGTACTTC
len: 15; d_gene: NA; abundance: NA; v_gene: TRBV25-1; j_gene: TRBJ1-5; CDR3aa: CASSKGGLGNQPQHF; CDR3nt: TGTGCCAGCAGCAAGGGGGGGCTCGGCAATCAGCCCCAGCATTTT
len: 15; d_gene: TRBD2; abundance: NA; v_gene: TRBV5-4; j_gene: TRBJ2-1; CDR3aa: CASSTDHKRGIGQFF; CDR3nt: TGTGCCAGCAGCACGGACCATAAGCGGGGGATAGGGCAGTTCTTC
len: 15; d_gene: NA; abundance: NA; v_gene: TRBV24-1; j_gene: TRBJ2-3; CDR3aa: CATSDLRRGSDTQYF; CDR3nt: TGTGCCACCAGTGATTTGCGACGGGGGTCCGATACGCAGTATTTT
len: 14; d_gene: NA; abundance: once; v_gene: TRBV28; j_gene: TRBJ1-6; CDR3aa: CASSLPRDTSPLHF; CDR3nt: TGTGCCAGCAGTTTGCCAAGGGACACTTCACCCCTCCACTTT
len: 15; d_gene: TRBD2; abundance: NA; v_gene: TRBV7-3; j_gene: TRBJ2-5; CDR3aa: CASSPAGGRQETQYF; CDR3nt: TGTGCCAGCAGCCCCGCGGGGGGCCGCCAAGAGACCCAGTACTTC
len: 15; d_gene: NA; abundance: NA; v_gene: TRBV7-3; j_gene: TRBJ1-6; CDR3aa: CASSSSGRNNSPLHF; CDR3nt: TGTGCCAGCAGCTCGTCAGGGCGCAATAATTCACCCCTCCACTTT
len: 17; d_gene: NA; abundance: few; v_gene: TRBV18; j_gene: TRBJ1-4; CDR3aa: CASSPARPGLVGEKLFF; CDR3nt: TGTGCCAGCTCACCTGCCCGGCCCGGACTCGTCGGTGAAAAACTGTTTTTT
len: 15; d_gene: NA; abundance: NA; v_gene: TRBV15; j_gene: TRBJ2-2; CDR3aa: CATSGNRFRAGELFF; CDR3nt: TGTGCCACCAGCGGCAACAGGTTTCGGGCCGGGGAGCTGTTTTTT
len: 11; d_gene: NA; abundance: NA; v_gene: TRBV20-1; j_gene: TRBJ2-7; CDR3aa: CSAPQAYEQYF; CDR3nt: TGCAGTGCCCCTCAAGCATACGAGCAGTACTTC
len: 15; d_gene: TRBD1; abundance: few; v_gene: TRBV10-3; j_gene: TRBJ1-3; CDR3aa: CATALLTGEGNTIYF; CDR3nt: TGTGCCACCGCATTACTGACAGGGGAAGGAAACACCATATATTTT
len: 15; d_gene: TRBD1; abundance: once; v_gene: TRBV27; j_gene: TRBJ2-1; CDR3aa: CASSPEGALPYKQFF; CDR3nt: TGTGCCAGCAGTCCCGAGGGGGCCCTCCCGTATAAGCAGTTCTTC
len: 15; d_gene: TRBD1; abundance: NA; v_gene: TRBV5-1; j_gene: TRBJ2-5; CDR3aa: CASSLTGTGGETQYF; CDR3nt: TGCGCCAGCAGCTTAACCGGGACAGGGGGAGAGACCCAGTACTTC
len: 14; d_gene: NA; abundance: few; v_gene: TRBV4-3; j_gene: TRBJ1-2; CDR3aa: CASSRGDIPIGYTF; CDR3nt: TGCGCCAGCAGCCGAGGGGACATCCCGATTGGCTACACCTTC
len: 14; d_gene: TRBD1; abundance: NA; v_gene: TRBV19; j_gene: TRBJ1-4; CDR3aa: CASRRDREGEKLFF; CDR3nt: TGTGCCAGTAGGAGGGACAGGGAAGGGGAAAAACTGTTTTTT
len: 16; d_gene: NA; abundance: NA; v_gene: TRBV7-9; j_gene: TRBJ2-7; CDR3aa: CASSRTSGQGIYEQYF; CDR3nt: TGTGCCAGCAGCCGTACCTCCGGCCAGGGGATCTACGAGCAGTACTTC
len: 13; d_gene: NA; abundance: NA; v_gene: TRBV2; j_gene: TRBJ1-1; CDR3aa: CASSETRQGEAFF; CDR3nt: TGTGCCAGCAGTGAAACCCGGCAGGGTGAAGCTTTCTTT
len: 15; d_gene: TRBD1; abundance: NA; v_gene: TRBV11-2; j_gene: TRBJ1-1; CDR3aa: CASSKPGTGGLGAFF; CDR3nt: TGTGCCAGCAGCAAGCCCGGGACAGGGGGACTCGGAGCTTTCTTT
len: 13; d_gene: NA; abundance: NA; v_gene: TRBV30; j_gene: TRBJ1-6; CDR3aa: CAWSGQSGSPLHF; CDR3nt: TGTGCCTGGAGTGGACAAAGTGGGTCACCCCTCCACTTT
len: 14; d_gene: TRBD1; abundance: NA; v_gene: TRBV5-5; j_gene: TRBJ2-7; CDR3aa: CASSWGTGAYEQYF; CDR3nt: TGTGCCAGCAGCTGGGGGACAGGGGCCTACGAGCAGTACTTC
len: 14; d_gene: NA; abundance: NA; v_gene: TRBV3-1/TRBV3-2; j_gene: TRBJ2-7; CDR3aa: CASRKFGTSYEQYF; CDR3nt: TGTGCCAGCAGGAAATTCGGTACCTCCTACGAGCAGTACTTC
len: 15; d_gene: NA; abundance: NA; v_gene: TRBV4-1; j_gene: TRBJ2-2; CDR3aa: CASRGSGVFTGELFF; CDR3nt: TGCGCCAGCCGGGGTTCGGGAGTTTTCACCGGGGAGCTGTTTTTT
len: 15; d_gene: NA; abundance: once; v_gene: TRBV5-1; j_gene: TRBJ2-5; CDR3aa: CASSLVGQRQETQYF; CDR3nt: TGCGCCAGCAGCTTGGTCGGACAGAGGCAAGAGACCCAGTACTTC
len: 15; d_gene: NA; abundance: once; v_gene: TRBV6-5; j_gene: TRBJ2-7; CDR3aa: CASSRLGTLAYEQYF; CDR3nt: TGTGCCAGCAGTCGCCTGGGGACACTCGCCTACGAGCAGTACTTC
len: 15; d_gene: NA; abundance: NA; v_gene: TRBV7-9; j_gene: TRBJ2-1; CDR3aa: CASSLWGASGNEQFF; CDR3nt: TGTGCCAGCAGCCTCTGGGGGGCTAGCGGAAATGAGCAGTTCTTC
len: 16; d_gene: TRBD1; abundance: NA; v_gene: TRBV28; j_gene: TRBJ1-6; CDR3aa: CASRPPPGQGNSPLHF; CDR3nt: TGTGCCAGCAGACCTCCTCCGGGACAGGGGAATTCACCCCTCCACTTT
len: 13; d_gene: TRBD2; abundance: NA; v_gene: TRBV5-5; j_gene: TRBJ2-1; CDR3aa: CASSLGEGNEQFF; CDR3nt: TGTGCCAGCAGCTTGGGGGAGGGCAATGAGCAGTTCTTC
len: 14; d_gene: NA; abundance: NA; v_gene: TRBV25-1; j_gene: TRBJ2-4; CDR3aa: CASSEYGGGNIQYF; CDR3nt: TGTGCCAGCAGTGAATATGGAGGAGGGAACATTCAGTACTTC
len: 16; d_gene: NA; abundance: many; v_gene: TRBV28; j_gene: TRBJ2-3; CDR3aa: CASSTPQGGVGDTQYF; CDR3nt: TGTGCCAGCAGCACGCCCCAAGGGGGGGTGGGAGATACGCAGTATTTT
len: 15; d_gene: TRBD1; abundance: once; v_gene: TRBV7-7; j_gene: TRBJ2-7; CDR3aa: CASSPGTGRSDEQYF; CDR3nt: TGTGCTAGCAGCCCGGGGACAGGGAGATCCGACGAGCAGTACTTC
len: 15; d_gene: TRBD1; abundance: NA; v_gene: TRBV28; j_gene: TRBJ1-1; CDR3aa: CASSSYRGVNTEAFF; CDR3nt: TGTGCCAGCAGTTCATACAGGGGAGTCAACACTGAAGCTTTCTTT
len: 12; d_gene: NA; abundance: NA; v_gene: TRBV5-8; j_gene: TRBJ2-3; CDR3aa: CASSFQVDTQYF; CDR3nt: TGTGCCAGCAGCTTCCAGGTAGATACGCAGTATTTT